This is a list of T cell receptor beta chains from one sample in a study of cytomegalovirus exposure and HLA in healthy donors. Assay: immunoSEQ multiplex PCR; the TCRdb copy retains only in-frame clones and omits some. The repertoire holds 270,000 or so clones, roughly 88% seen once, with less than 4% in the top ten. Sequencing was done on a sample of PBMCs. These receptors came from a man aged 40-55 years in good health and CMV-seropositive. The CDR3 runs from the conserved cysteine through the conserved F or W. Each record gives: CDR3 DNA, CDR3 protein, J gene, D gene, V gene, clone size. A D gene is named only where the DNA matches it firmly. Clone size is stated in some rows and not others, as once, few, many or a class when expanded.

cdr3_nt: TGTGCCAGCAGCTCGAGGGGGCAGGGGAACACTGAAGCTTTCTTT
cdr3_aa: CASSSRGQGNTEAFF
j_call: TRBJ1-1
d_call: TRBD1
v_call: TRBV7-2
clone_size: NA

cdr3_nt: TGTGCCAGCAGCCCCAGCGGACTAGCGGACTACAATGAGCAGTTCTTC
cdr3_aa: CASSPSGLADYNEQFF
j_call: TRBJ2-1
d_call: TRBD2
v_call: TRBV7-9
clone_size: NA

cdr3_nt: TGTGCCAGCAGCGTCACAGGGAACCAGCCCCAGCATTTT
cdr3_aa: CASSVTGNQPQHF
j_call: TRBJ1-5
d_call: NA
v_call: TRBV9
clone_size: NA

cdr3_nt: TGCAGCGTCGAGGTGGGGGACATCTCCTACGAGCAGTACTTC
cdr3_aa: CSVEVGDISYEQYF
j_call: TRBJ2-7
d_call: NA
v_call: TRBV29-1
clone_size: NA

cdr3_nt: TGTGCCAGCTCAGGGCCAGCGGGAGGGCCGAGCGAGCAGTACTTC
cdr3_aa: CASSGPAGGPSEQYF
j_call: TRBJ2-7
d_call: TRBD2
v_call: TRBV18
clone_size: NA

cdr3_nt: TGTGCCAGCTGGGGAGCTGAAGCTTTCTTT
cdr3_aa: CASWGAEAFF
j_call: TRBJ1-1
d_call: NA
v_call: TRBV6-5
clone_size: NA

cdr3_nt: TGTGCCAGCAGTTTCCTACAGGCGTGGGAGCTGTTTTTT
cdr3_aa: CASSFLQAWELFF
j_call: TRBJ2-2
d_call: NA
v_call: TRBV28
clone_size: NA

cdr3_nt: TGTGCCAGCAGTTTTGGTGGTCCCGGGACAGGGTCGCGAACTAATGAAAAACTGTTTTTT
cdr3_aa: CASSFGGPGTGSRTNEKLFF
j_call: TRBJ1-4
d_call: TRBD1
v_call: TRBV27
clone_size: once

cdr3_nt: TGTGCCAGCAGGGACCGACAGGGGGTACCCTACGAGCAGTACTTC
cdr3_aa: CASRDRQGVPYEQYF
j_call: TRBJ2-7
d_call: TRBD1
v_call: TRBV2
clone_size: NA

cdr3_nt: TGTGCCAGCAGCTCAGGACTGCATCAGCCCCAGCATTTT
cdr3_aa: CASSSGLHQPQHF
j_call: TRBJ1-5
d_call: NA
v_call: TRBV28
clone_size: NA

cdr3_nt: TGTGCCAGCAACCTTATGGGCAGCTCCTTTATGAACACTGAAGCTTTCTTT
cdr3_aa: CASNLMGSSFMNTEAFF
j_call: TRBJ1-1
d_call: NA
v_call: TRBV4-2
clone_size: NA

cdr3_nt: TGTGCCAGCGACAGTAACTATGGCTACACCTTC
cdr3_aa: CASDSNYGYTF
j_call: TRBJ1-2
d_call: NA
v_call: TRBV28
clone_size: NA

cdr3_nt: TGTGCCAGCTCACCTGCAGGAAGGACTCCGAACACTGAAGCTTTCTTT
cdr3_aa: CASSPAGRTPNTEAFF
j_call: TRBJ1-1
d_call: NA
v_call: TRBV18
clone_size: NA

cdr3_nt: TGTGCCACCACCACAGCCACCAGCAATCAGCCCCAGCATTTT
cdr3_aa: CATTTATSNQPQHF
j_call: TRBJ1-5
d_call: NA
v_call: TRBV15
clone_size: NA

cdr3_nt: TGTGCCATCAGGAGTTCAGCGGGACTATACGAGCAGTACTTC
cdr3_aa: CAIRSSAGLYEQYF
j_call: TRBJ2-7
d_call: TRBD2
v_call: TRBV10-3
clone_size: NA